Below, 4 T cell receptor beta chains from the same sample are listed, as sequenced in a study of blood T cells in healthy people across ages. Primers used in a second PCR of about 7 to 12 cycles were a sample-barcoded 5' primer and a J-beta primer mix. TCRdb re-called the 5' RACE reads with MiXCR, one entry per CDR3 protein. The profile covers under 800,000 distinct CDR3 sequences, with over 20% appearing a single time and 3.5% to 4% taken by the ten largest. Source material: blood. The source is a man in his 70s in good health.

J is TRBJ2-7 and V is TRBV20-1; 15 bases line up with TRBD2. This CDR3 contains 13 residues. Germline V gene sequence: CDR1 DFQATT, CDR2 SNEGSKA (reference sequence). Trimming removed 6 bases from V and 6 bases from J; junction bases left unmatched: 3. The CDR3 loop is CSAGGLAGGEQYF. The CDR3 bases are TGCAGTGCGGGGGGACTAGCGGGAGGCGAGCAGTACTTC.

In this sample, this clonotype turned up many times. The chain links TRBV5-1 to TRBJ2-7, with 12 bases identical to TRBD2. Looked up from germline, CDR1 is SGHRS and CDR2 is YFSETQ. The CDR3 is 13 amino acids. Trimming at V came to 4 bases and at J to 7 bases, leaving 3 bases not matched to a gene. CDR3 DNA sequence: TGCGCCAGCAGCCTGGGACTAGCGGGTGAGCAGTACTTC. Amino acid sequence: CASSLGLAGEQYF.

The gene calls are TRBV18 and TRBJ2-3; D gene uncertain. Germline lookup yields CDR1 KGHSH and CDR2 LQKENI. V was clipped by 2 bases and J by 6 bases, with 9 bases between them. The CDR3 contains 13 residues. In DNA, the CDR3 is TGTGCCAGCTCACCATACACAAGGGATACGCAGTATTTT. Residues: CASSPYTRDTQYF. Using reference TRBV18 and TRBJ2-3 for the parts outside the CDR3, the full variable domain is NAGVMQNPRHLVRRRGQEARLRCSPMKGHSHVYWYRQLPEEGLKFMVYLQKENIIDESGMPKERFSAEFPKEGPSILRIQQVVRGDSAAYFCASSPYTRDTQYFGPGTRLTVL.

This clonotype was recorded a few times. V and J are TRBV12-3 or TRBV12-4 and TRBJ2-1; D not resolved. CDR3 size: 13 residues. Trimming removed 8 bases from V and 0 bases from J, with 8 bases in between. This CDR3 reads CASLVSSYNEQFF. The CDR3 nucleotides are TGTGCCAGCCTTGTTAGCTCCTACAATGAGCAGTTCTTC.